This is a list of T cell receptor beta chains from one sample in a study of blood T cell repertoires in COVID-19. The data were produced by immunoSEQ multiplex PCR, yet TCRdb's version contains in-frame clones alone and is incomplete. The repertoire holds around 250,000 clones, with about 88% as singletons. Sample: PBMCs or T cells enriched from blood (not recorded which). All receptors come from a woman aged 45-65 years who had recovered from COVID-19. Both conserved end residues are part of each CDR3. Fields, in order: clone size, V gene, J gene, D gene, CDR3 DNA, CDR3 protein. The D gene is left open where the match is weak. The size field is filled for only some rows; it gives once, few, many or a size class.

NA	TRBV11-2	TRBJ1-2	NA	TGTGCCAGCAGTCGAGGCGTGGGGCGAATCCGTCGTGGCTATGGCTACACCTTC	CASSRGVGRIRRGYGYTF
once	TRBV13	TRBJ2-1	TRBD2	TGTGCCAGCAGCTTAGGCCTCGGCGGGAGGCCCGCCTACAATGAGCAGTTCTTC	CASSLGLGGRPAYNEQFF
few	TRBV6-2/TRBV6-3	TRBJ2-7	TRBD2	TGTGCCAGCAGTCCACAGACTAGCGGGAGCTCCTACGAGCAGTACTTC	CASSPQTSGSSYEQYF
NA	TRBV7-2	TRBJ2-1	TRBD2	TGTGCCAGCAGCTCGATAGCGGGAGCCAATGAGCAGTTCTTC	CASSSIAGANEQFF
NA	TRBV11-2	TRBJ2-7	NA	TGTGCCAGCTCTCTAGACTCGGGGGGCCCCTACGAGCAGTACTTC	CASSLDSGGPYEQYF
NA	TRBV18	TRBJ2-3	TRBD2	TGTGCCAGCTCACCGACTAGCGGGGCCACAGATACGCAGTATTTT	CASSPTSGATDTQYF
NA	TRBV28	TRBJ1-2	TRBD1	TGTGCCAGCACCACCCGGGACAGCTTAGGCTACACCTTC	CASTTRDSLGYTF
NA	TRBV2	TRBJ2-5	TRBD2	TGTGCCAGCCGTAATCGGGAGGGCCAAGAGACCCAGTACTTC	CASRNREGQETQYF
NA	TRBV11-2	TRBJ1-6	TRBD1	TGTGCCAGCGGCCGGGACAGGGGATCACCCCTCCACTTT	CASGRDRGSPLHF
NA	TRBV4-3	TRBJ1-4	NA	TGCGCCAGCAGCCCCCCCGGTGGTGAAAAACTGTTTTTT	CASSPPGGEKLFF
NA	TRBV9	TRBJ2-1	TRBD2	TGTGCCAGCAGCGTAGTTGGTAGCGGGACCTACAATGAGCAGTTCTTC	CASSVVGSGTYNEQFF
NA	TRBV2	TRBJ2-1	TRBD2	TGTGCCAGCAGTGAATTAGCGGGAGCCTACAATGAGCAGTTCTTC	CASSELAGAYNEQFF
medium-sized	TRBV11-2	TRBJ2-1	NA	TGTGCCAGCAGCTCCCTCGGGCGGGAAAGGTTCTTC	CASSSLGRERFF
NA	TRBV11-2	TRBJ1-2	NA	TGTGCCAGCAGCCCGAGACGGGGAAGCTTCACCTTC	CASSPRRGSFTF
NA	TRBV29-1	TRBJ2-1	NA	TGCAGCGGACAGCCGGGACTCGGCTACAATGAGCAGTTCTTC	CSGQPGLGYNEQFF
NA	TRBV19	TRBJ1-2	TRBD1	TGTGCCAGTAGTATAGGCGACAGGGCGGGTGGCTACACCTTC	CASSIGDRAGGYTF
few	TRBV2	TRBJ1-2	TRBD1	TGTGCCAGCGCTTTTGACAGGGGTGACTATGGCTACACCTTC	CASAFDRGDYGYTF
NA	TRBV4-1	TRBJ1-4	NA	TGCGCCAGTTCCCCTCCGCGGAACTACAGACAGGTGAATGAAAAACTGTTTTTT	CASSPPRNYRQVNEKLFF
few	TRBV28	TRBJ2-2	TRBD2	TGTGCCGCGTTCGAGGGAGGGTTAAGCACCGGGGAGCTGTTTTTT	CAAFEGGLSTGELFF
NA	TRBV4-1	TRBJ1-5	NA	TGCGCCAGCAGCTCGGGACTTCGTCAGCCCCAGCATTTT	CASSSGLRQPQHF
NA	TRBV21-1	TRBJ1-5	NA	TGTGCCAGCAGCAAAGATGCGGCCAGAATTAGCAATCAGCCCCAGCATTTT	CASSKDAARISNQPQHF
NA	TRBV25-1	TRBJ2-5	TRBD2	TGTGCCAGCAGTCCCCGACTAGCGGGAGGGGTAGATGCCCAGTACTTC	CASSPRLAGGVDAQYF
NA	TRBV27	TRBJ2-5	NA	TGTGCCAGCAGTTTATTTTATTCGGGTAGCGGCCAAGAGACCCAGTACTTC	CASSLFYSGSGQETQYF
NA	TRBV6-5	TRBJ2-7	TRBD2	TGTGCCAGCAGTTACCTCGGGACTAGCAGCGAGCAGTACTTC	CASSYLGTSSEQYF
NA	TRBV9	TRBJ2-3	TRBD2	TGTGCCAGCAGCAGACTAGCGGGAGGGGGTTTCCATACGCAGTATTTT	CASSRLAGGGFHTQYF
NA	TRBV6-1	TRBJ2-2	NA	TGTGCCAGCAGTGAATCTGTGATGGTGGGAGCGAACACCGGGGAGCTGTTTTTT	CASSESVMVGANTGELFF
NA	TRBV7-2	TRBJ2-2	TRBD1	TGTGCCAGCAGCTTCCCGGCAGGGGGTATCGGGGAGCTGTTTTTT	CASSFPAGGIGELFF
NA	TRBV19	TRBJ2-7	NA	TGTGCCAGTAGTATAGGTGGCAGGTCCTACGAGCAGTACTTC	CASSIGGRSYEQYF
NA	TRBV3-1/TRBV3-2	TRBJ2-1	NA	TGTGCCAGCAGCCCTACTCGGGACTTACACAATGAGCAGTTCTTC	CASSPTRDLHNEQFF
NA	TRBV28	TRBJ2-2	NA	TGTGCCTCCGAAGAGGGGAACACCGGGGAGCTGTTTTTT	CASEEGNTGELFF
NA	TRBV7-3	TRBJ2-1	NA	TGTGCCAGCAGCTTAGGAGACTCTTTCAATGAGCAGTTCTTC	CASSLGDSFNEQFF
NA	TRBV5-1	TRBJ1-2	NA	TGCGCCAGCAGCGGCAGGGGTGACAGGCCGAGGGATGGCTACACCTTC	CASSGRGDRPRDGYTF
few	TRBV6-2/TRBV6-3	TRBJ2-7	TRBD1	TGTGCCAGCAGTTACAAGACAGGGGGCGGGTACGAGCAGTACTTC	CASSYKTGGGYEQYF
NA	TRBV10-3	TRBJ1-5	NA	TGTGCCATCAGTGAGTCGATTGGCGGCCAGCCCCAGCATTTT	CAISESIGGQPQHF
NA	TRBV5-4	TRBJ2-2	NA	TGTGCCAGCAGCCCGGGAGAGCGGAGGAACACCGGGGAGCTGTTTTTT	CASSPGERRNTGELFF
NA	TRBV2	TRBJ2-1	NA	TGTGCCAGCAGTGAAATCGTAGATAATGAGCAGTTCTTC	CASSEIVDNEQFF
NA	TRBV3-1/TRBV3-2	TRBJ2-1	TRBD2	TGTGCCAGCAGCCATTCGAGTCGGGGGGGCTACAATGAGCAGTTCTTC	CASSHSSRGGYNEQFF
few	TRBV5-1	TRBJ2-5	NA	TGCGCCAGCAGCTTGGGGGCAGCGGAGCGGGAGACCCAGTACTTC	CASSLGAAERETQYF
NA	TRBV7-3	TRBJ2-7	NA	TGTGCCAGCAGCTTAATACCGGACAGCGCCTACGAGCAGTACTTC	CASSLIPDSAYEQYF
once	TRBV4-3	TRBJ1-1	TRBD1	TGCGCCAGCAGGACAGGGCGGACAAGCGGCACTGAAGCTTTCTTT	CASRTGRTSGTEAFF
NA	TRBV11-2	TRBJ2-2	NA	TGTGCCAGCTCCCTGGGGGGTTTCACCGGGGAGCTGTTTTTT	CASSLGGFTGELFF